These T cell receptor beta chains were read from a single sample in a study of Graves' ophthalmopathy and Graves' hyperthyroidism. TCRdb re-derived calls from the multiplex PCR reads in MiXCR, one entry per CDR3 protein. Found here are 30,000 to 50,000 distinct CDR3 sequences, about 50% of them singletons; the top ten hold about 25%. The specimen was peripheral blood. The receptors stem from an adult woman with stable Graves' hyperthyroidism. The CDR3 runs from the conserved cysteine through the conserved F or W. D genes are given only for firm matches. Size values are once, few and many counts, or a class for expanded clones, and some rows have none.

>14|TRBV13|TRBJ1-5|.|.
CASPAGTSNQPQHF
TGTGCCAGCCCCGCCGGGACAAGCAATCAGCCCCAGCATTTT
>17|TRBV7-8|TRBJ2-2|.|TRBD2
CASSFPTSGRNTGELFF
TGTGCCAGCAGCTTTCCGACTAGCGGGAGGAACACCGGGGAGCTGTTTTTT
>15|TRBV6-1|TRBJ1-2|.|TRBD1
CVGTPGDRGLYGYTF
TGTGTCGGCACCCCCGGCGACAGGGGGTTGTATGGCTACACCTTC
>10|TRBV29-1|TRBJ2-7|.|TRBD1
CSVMGQEQYF
TGCAGCGTGATGGGACAGGAGCAGTACTTC
>15|TRBV7-8|TRBJ2-7|many|.
CASSSKTSTRREQYF
TGTGCTAGCAGCTCTAAGACTAGTACGCGTCGGGAGCAGTACTTC
>14|TRBV24-1|TRBJ1-1|.|.
CATSDPIRSTEAFF
TGTGCCACCAGTGACCCAATTAGGAGCACTGAAGCTTTCTTT
>16|TRBV7-3|TRBJ1-1|.|TRBD1
CASSPQGARWVTEAFF
TGTGCCAGCAGCCCTCAGGGGGCGCGGTGGGTCACTGAAGCTTTCTTT
>16|TRBV7-9|TRBJ2-7|.|TRBD1
CASSYRSGQPSYEQYF
TGTGCCAGCAGTTACCGGTCGGGACAGCCGTCCTATGAGCAGTACTTC
>12|TRBV7-9|TRBJ1-4|.|.
CASSLTNEKLFF
TGTGCCAGCAGCTTAACTAATGAAAAACTGTTTTTT
>15|TRBV7-2|TRBJ2-5|.|.
CASSLSVDSNQPQYF
TGTGCCAGCAGTTTGTCCGTGGATAGCAATCAGCCCCAGTACTTC
>13|TRBV29-1|TRBJ1-2|.|.
CSVEVVTQGGYTF
TGCAGCGTTGAAGTTGTGACACAGGGCGGCTACACCTTC
>14|TRBV7-3|TRBJ2-7|.|TRBD2
CASSPLAGARKQHF
TGTGCCAGCAGTCCCCTAGCGGGAGCCAGGAAGCAGCACTTC
>13|TRBV20-1|TRBJ2-6|.|.
CSARAWRSNVLTF
TGCAGTGCTAGGGCCTGGAGGTCCAACGTCCTGACTTTC
>13|TRBV7-9|TRBJ1-1|.|TRBD1
CASEGAGNTEAFF
TGTGCCAGCGAGGGGGCAGGGAACACTGAAGCTTTCTTT
>15|TRBV24-1|TRBJ2-5|many|TRBD1
CATGAGTGFLETQYF
TGTGCCACCGGAGCCGGGACAGGGTTCTTAGAGACCCAGTACTTC
>13|TRBV9|TRBJ1-5|many|.
CASSVEPSQPQHF
TGTGCCAGCAGCGTAGAGCCCAGCCAGCCCCAGCATTTT
>15|TRBV20-1|TRBJ2-7|.|TRBD2
CSAYGLAGGSYEQYF
TGCAGTGCTTACGGACTAGCGGGAGGGTCTTACGAGCAGTACTTC
>17|TRBV5-5|TRBJ2-7|many|.
CASSHGTIKSRYYEQYF
TGTGCCAGCAGTCATGGGACAATCAAATCCCGATACTACGAGCAGTACTTC
>16|TRBV14|TRBJ2-1|.|TRBD2
CASSQDKSGRGNEQFF
TGTGCCAGCAGCCAAGATAAAAGCGGGAGAGGTAATGAGCAGTTCTTC
>12|TRBV20-1|TRBJ1-1|.|TRBD1
CSATQGATEAFF
TGCAGTGCTACACAGGGGGCAACTGAAGCTTTCTTT
>12|TRBV4-1|TRBJ2-7|.|TRBD1
CASTGTGGERYF
TGCGCCAGCACCGGGACAGGGGGCGAGCGGTACTTC
>15|TRBV5-4|TRBJ1-3|.|.
CASSPVTGSGSTIYF
TGTGCCAGCAGCCCTGTCACAGGGTCTGGAAGCACCATATATTTT
>14|TRBV19|TRBJ1-2|.|.
CASSRTQANYGYTF
TGTGCCAGTAGTAGGACACAAGCTAACTATGGCTACACCTTC
>20|TRBV11-2|TRBJ1-1|many|.
CASSPQVSFDGALTNTEAFF
TGTGCCAGCAGCCCCCAGGTTAGCTTCGATGGTGCATTAACGAACACTGAAGCTTTCTTT
>14|TRBV5-1|TRBJ1-1|many|.
CASSFDRAGAEAFF
TGCGCCAGCAGCTTCGACCGCGCCGGGGCTGAAGCTTTCTTT
>12|TRBV20-1|TRBJ2-5|.|.
CSPPGTQETQYF
TGCAGCCCCCCCGGGACACAAGAGACCCAGTACTTC